Listed here is a single T cell receptor (beta chain). This specimen comes from a study of control samples from healthy donors and cancer patients. The CDR3 sequence is 14 residues long. V lost 3 bases to trimming and J lost 0 bases, with 7 bases between them. Germline loops: CDR1 SGHVS, CDR2 FQNEAQ. TCRdb's table, derived via immunoSEQ multiplex PCR, lists solely in-frame clones and lacks some. The sample lists roughly 130,000 clones, 70% to 90% occurring once. This clonotype was obtained from a woman younger than 45 in good health. What was sequenced was blood. The rearrangement joins TRBV7-8 to TRBJ2-3, with a tentative D call TRBD2 (5 bases). CDR3 in DNA: TGTGCCAGCAGCTTTCGAGGGAGCACAGATACGCAGTATTTT. It yields the protein CASSFRGSTDTQYF.